This T cell receptor beta chain emerged from a study of long-term antiretroviral therapy in people with HIV. In the case of this clone: Its matching antigen is unknown.

Researchers report immunoSEQ v3.0 was run at survey level. Sequenced by immunoSEQ multiplex PCR; TCRdb stores in-frame clones only, minus some. Among tens of thousands of clones listed, roughly 80% were seen once. Each donor provided at least one pre-ART PBMC sample and at least two post-ART PBMC samples. Points from the study as a whole: Whereas controls had wider CDR3 length ranges, HIV repertoires had narrower ones. Diversity went up after ART and still fell short of transplant donor controls.

Per the germline V gene, CDR1 is SNHLY and CDR2 is FYNNEI. The CDR3 has 15 residues. With V trimmed by 9 bases and J by 5 bases, 9 bases remained unmatched. This sample comprised unsorted PBMCs, obtained 1.9 years after starting antiretroviral therapy. The rearrangement joins TRBV2 to TRBJ1-4; 10 bases align to TRBD1. This clonotype was obtained from a woman aged 50 to 65 with HIV. For the CDR3, the DNA is TGTGCCAGTCATAAAAGGACAGGGGGAAATGAAAAACTGTTTTTT. This codes for CASHKRTGGNEKLFF.